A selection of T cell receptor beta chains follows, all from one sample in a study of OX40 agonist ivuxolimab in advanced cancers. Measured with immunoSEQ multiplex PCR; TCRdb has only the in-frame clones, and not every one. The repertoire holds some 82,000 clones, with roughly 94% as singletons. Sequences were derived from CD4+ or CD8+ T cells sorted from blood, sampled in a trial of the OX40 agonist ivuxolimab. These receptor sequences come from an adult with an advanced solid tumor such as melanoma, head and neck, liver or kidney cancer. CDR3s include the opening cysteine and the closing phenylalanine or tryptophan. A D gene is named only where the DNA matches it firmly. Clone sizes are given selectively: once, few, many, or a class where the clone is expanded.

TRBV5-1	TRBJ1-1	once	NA	TGCGCCAGCAGTTACGATACCACTGAAGCTTTCTTT	CASSYDTTEAFF
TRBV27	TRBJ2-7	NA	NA	TGTGCCAGCAGCCCCTCGGACTTACGGTCCTACGAGCAGTACTTC	CASSPSDLRSYEQYF
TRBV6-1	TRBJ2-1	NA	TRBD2	TGTGCCAGCAGTGCTACTAGCGGGGGGAAAGACAATGAGCAGTTCTTC	CASSATSGGKDNEQFF
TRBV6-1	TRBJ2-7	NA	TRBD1	TGTGCCGGATTTGGGGACAGGAGTGCCGAGCAGTACTTC	CAGFGDRSAEQYF
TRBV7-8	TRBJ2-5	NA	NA	TGTGCCAGCAGCTTAGAGGGGTGGGAGACCCAGTACTTC	CASSLEGWETQYF
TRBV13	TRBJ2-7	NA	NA	TGTGCCAGCAGCTTAGAGGAAGGAGGGGCAGGTAACGAGCAGTACTTC	CASSLEEGGAGNEQYF
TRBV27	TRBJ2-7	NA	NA	TGTGCCAGCAGTTCACACAGTATCTCCTACGAGCAGTACTTC	CASSSHSISYEQYF
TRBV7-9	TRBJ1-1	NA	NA	TGTGCCAGCAGCTTAGGGGTGGGCGCTGACACTGAAGCTTTCTTT	CASSLGVGADTEAFF
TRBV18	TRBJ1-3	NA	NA	TGTGCCAGCTCTCCCGCAGACAGATCCTCTGGAAACACCATATATTTT	CASSPADRSSGNTIYF
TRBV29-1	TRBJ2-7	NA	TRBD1	TGCAGCGTCCAAGGGGGACAGGGCTCCTACGAGCAGTACTTC	CSVQGGQGSYEQYF
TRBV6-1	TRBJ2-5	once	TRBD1	TGTGCCAGCAGTGCGCGGACCAGCGGGACAGGGCTTAGGAAGACCCAGTACTTC	CASSARTSGTGLRKTQYF
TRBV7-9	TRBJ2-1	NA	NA	TGTGCCAGCAGCCCAACTGATGGGGTCTCCTACAATGAGCAGTTCTTC	CASSPTDGVSYNEQFF
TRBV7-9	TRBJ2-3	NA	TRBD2	TGTGCCAGCAGCTTGTCCATAGCGGGAGGCGACACAGATACGCAGTATTTT	CASSLSIAGGDTDTQYF
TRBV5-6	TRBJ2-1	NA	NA	TGTGCCAGCAGCCCGGGGAACAATGAGCAGTTCTTC	CASSPGNNEQFF
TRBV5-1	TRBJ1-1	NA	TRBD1	TGCGCCAGCAGCTTGGGCAGGGGGAGAAACACTGAAGCTTTCTTT	CASSLGRGRNTEAFF
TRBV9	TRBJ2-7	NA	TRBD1	TGTGCCAGCAGCTCGGACAGGGGCGGTTCAATGCGGTACTTC	CASSSDRGGSMRYF
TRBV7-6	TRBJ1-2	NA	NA	TGTGCCAGCAGCTTAGAGGGGGGAGGCTATGGCTACACCTTC	CASSLEGGGYGYTF
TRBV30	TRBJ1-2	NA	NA	TGTGCCTCGTTTCTCTATGGCTACACCTTC	CASFLYGYTF
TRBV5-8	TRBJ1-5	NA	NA	TGCGCCAGCAGCCAAGAAGCAGGAAATAATCAGCCCCAGCATTTT	CASSQEAGNNQPQHF
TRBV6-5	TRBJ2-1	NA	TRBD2	TGTGCCAGCAGTTACTCGGGACTAGCGGGAATGAATGAGCAGTTCTTC	CASSYSGLAGMNEQFF
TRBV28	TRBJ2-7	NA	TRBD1	TGTGCCAGCAGTTTCTTCGACAGGGGGCGCGGCGAGCAGTACTTC	CASSFFDRGRGEQYF
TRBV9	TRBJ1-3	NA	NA	TGTGCCAGCAGCGGGGACCGACTCATCTCTGGAAACACCATATATTTT	CASSGDRLISGNTIYF
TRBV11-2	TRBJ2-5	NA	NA	TGTGCCAGCAGCTTTAACTCTGGGGTCCAAGAGACCCAGTACTTC	CASSFNSGVQETQYF
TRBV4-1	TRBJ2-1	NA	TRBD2	TGCGCCAGCAGCCAAGGACTAGCTCTTAGCAATGAGCAGTTCTTC	CASSQGLALSNEQFF
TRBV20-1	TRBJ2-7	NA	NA	TGCAGTGCTAGTAGGGGCGAGCAGTACTTC	CSASRGEQYF
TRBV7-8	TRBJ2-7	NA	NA	TGTGCCAGCAGCTTAAGCGGCTCCTACGAGCAGTACTTC	CASSLSGSYEQYF
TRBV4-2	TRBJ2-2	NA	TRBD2	TGTGCCAGCAGCCAAGCGGGGACTAGCGGGAACACCGGGGAGCTGTTTTTT	CASSQAGTSGNTGELFF
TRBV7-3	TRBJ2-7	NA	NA	TGTGCCAGCAGCTGGGGTTCTGGGGAGCAGTACTTC	CASSWGSGEQYF
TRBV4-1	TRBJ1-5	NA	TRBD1	TGCGCCAGCAGCCACGTGGACAGGGGCAATCAGCCCCAGCATTTT	CASSHVDRGNQPQHF
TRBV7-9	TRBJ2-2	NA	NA	TGTGCCAGCAGCCCCCCGCGGGGTTACACCGGGGAGCTGTTTTTT	CASSPPRGYTGELFF
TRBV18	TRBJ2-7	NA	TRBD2	TGTGCCAGCTCACCACCTAGCGGGGTAGGCAACGAGCAGTACTTC	CASSPPSGVGNEQYF
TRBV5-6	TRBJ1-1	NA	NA	TGTGCCAGCAGCTTAATAGGTGCTGAAGCTTTCTTT	CASSLIGAEAFF
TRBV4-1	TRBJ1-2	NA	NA	TGCGCCAGCAGCCAAGAGTGGAGGGCAGCCTATGGCTACACCTTC	CASSQEWRAAYGYTF
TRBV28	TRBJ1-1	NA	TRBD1	TGTGCCAGCAGTTACGACAGGGTGAACACTGAAGCTTTCTTT	CASSYDRVNTEAFF
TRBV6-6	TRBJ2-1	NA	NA	TGTGCCAGCAGTTACGTAGGCAATGAGCAGTTCTTC	CASSYVGNEQFF
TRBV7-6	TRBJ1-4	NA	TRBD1	TGTGCCAGCAGCCCCCCGACAGGGCCGCTGAATGAAAAACTGTTTTTT	CASSPPTGPLNEKLFF
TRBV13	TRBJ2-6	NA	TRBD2	TGTGCCAGCAGCTTAGGAGGACTAGCGGTGTCTGGGGCCAACGTCCTGACTTTC	CASSLGGLAVSGANVLTF
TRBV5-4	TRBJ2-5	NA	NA	TGTGCCAGCAGCATACCCGGGATAGAAGAGACCCAGTACTTC	CASSIPGIEETQYF
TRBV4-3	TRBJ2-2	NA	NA	TGCGCCAGCAGCCAAGTAAGGATGGGAGCCGGGGAGCTGTTTTTT	CASSQVRMGAGELFF
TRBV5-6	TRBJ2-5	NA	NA	TGTGCCAGCAGCTTCGATGCTGGGGAGTGGGCGGAAGAGACCCAGTACTTC	CASSFDAGEWAEETQYF
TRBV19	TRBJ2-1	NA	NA	TGTGCCAGTAGTATACCCCGACACGGCTCCTACAATGAGCAGTTCTTC	CASSIPRHGSYNEQFF
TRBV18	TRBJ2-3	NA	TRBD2	TGTGCCAGCTCACCTTCCGGGAGGTCCCTCACAGATACGCAGTATTTT	CASSPSGRSLTDTQYF
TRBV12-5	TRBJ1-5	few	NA	TGTGCTAGTGGTTTTGGGGGTCAGCCCCAGCATTTT	CASGFGGQPQHF
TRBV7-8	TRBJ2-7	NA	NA	TGTGCCAGCAGCCCCGGCCGGGTACCCTCAACCTACGAGCAGTACTTC	CASSPGRVPSTYEQYF
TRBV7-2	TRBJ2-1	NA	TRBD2	TGTGCCAGCAGCTTACAGTTAGGTCGGGAGGGACATAGGGATGAGCAGTTCTTC	CASSLQLGREGHRDEQFF
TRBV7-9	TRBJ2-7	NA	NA	TGTGCCAGCAGCTTAGTTCGGGGCTACGAGCAGTACTTC	CASSLVRGYEQYF
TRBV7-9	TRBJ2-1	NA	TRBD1	TGTGCCAGCAGCCCAGGATGGGACAGGGGTTCAGGGCAGTTCTTC	CASSPGWDRGSGQFF
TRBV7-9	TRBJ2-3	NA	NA	TGTGCCAGCAGCTTAAGAAGCGGGAGCACAGATACGCAGTATTTT	CASSLRSGSTDTQYF
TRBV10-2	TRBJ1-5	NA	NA	TGCGCCAGCAGTGAGTGGCCGACAATTAGCAATCAGCCCCAGCATTTT	CASSEWPTISNQPQHF